Sequencing of this T cell receptor beta chain was carried out in a study of cytotoxic CD8 clonotypes in ibrutinib-treated CLL. On the study more broadly: After a median around eleven months on treatment (6 to 36), response samples were drawn.

The CDR3 runs 14 residues. Germline CDR1 reads MNHEY; CDR2 reads SMNVEV (reference sequence). With 5 bases clipped from V and 6 bases from J, the junction kept 7 bases outside the gene matches. TCRdb keeps only in-frame clones here, not all; method: immunoSEQ multiplex PCR. The profile shows a few hundred thousand clones, roughly 67% of them singletons. The material was PBMCs, obtained after 36 months of ibrutinib treatment. This sequence joins TRBV27 and TRBJ2-7; 10 positions match TRBD1. This sequence was found in a human donor with chronic lymphocytic leukemia. CDR3 sequence: CASSPTGGASEQYF. The CDR3 bases are TGTGCCAGCAGTCCGACAGGGGGCGCTTCCGAGCAGTACTTC.